This T cell receptor (beta chain) was sequenced during a study of sequential checkpoint blockade in melanoma (dated by TCRdb to about 2019). For context, the study as a whole: Patients were randomized 1:1 to first-line nivolumab followed by ipilimumab (arm A) or ipilimumab followed by nivolumab (arm B). DNA from some 100 melanoma tumor samples collected before treatment underwent TCRbeta immunosequencing. Maintenance nivolumab was given following each of the two trial sequences. Matched tumor biopsies were taken from over 20 patients before treatment and at week 13, after single-agent nivolumab (arm A) or ipilimumab (arm B). In about 80% of the matched pre- and post-treatment tumor biopsy pairs, both biopsies came from the same lesion.

Findings and caveats that apply to the study as a whole: Patients with increases in tumor T-cell fraction and clonality by week 13 were approximately 30 times more likely to achieve clinical benefit. Tumor T-cell fraction and clonality were found to correlate with PD-L1 staining and CD8+ T-cell counts but not with mutational load. Within-arm analyses of tumor T-cell fraction were limited by small sample sizes and reduced statistical power. The model for predicting response that combines TCR metrics with mutation burden needs to be validated in larger, independent patient cohorts. In the nivolumab-first arm (arm A), an association was found between pretreatment tumor TIL clonality and response (P = .04).

The sample's treatment or condition label, decoded: randomized to nivolumab then ipilimumab (arm A) or the reverse (arm B). None of the trial patients had been given prior DNA-damaging chemotherapy. Samples were obtained from patients with melanoma enrolled in CheckMate 064, a randomized, open-label phase II trial of sequential checkpoint blockade. Genomic DNA from formalin-fixed paraffin-embedded (FFPE) tissue samples was used for tumor TCR sequencing. There are 14 amino acids in the CDR3, from cysteine to phenylalanine inclusive. Only the CDR3 part of the read is kept: 42 bases, read in frame from the first base. Trimming removed 3 bases from V and 3 bases from J; the gene matches leave 5 bases unexplained. CDR1 LNHDA and CDR2 SQIVND are derived from the germline V gene (reference sequence). The immunoSEQ Assay was used to immunosequence TCRbeta CDR3 regions from genomic DNA. Genomic DNA was amplified by bias-controlled multiplex PCR before high-throughput sequencing. The authors' analysis ran thus. To quantify the absolute abundance of each unique TCRbeta CDR3 region, the sequences were collapsed and filtered. Clonality, defined as 1 minus Pielou's evenness, was calculated using only productive rearrangements. Tumor T-cell fraction was computed by normalizing TCRbeta template counts to usable DNA, estimated from several housekeeping genes. Clones with significantly greater frequencies in on-treatment versus baseline samples were identified using a previously published method. TCRdb obtained this table from immuneACCESS and retained in-frame rearrangements with V and J assigned. These tables miss some clones; where compared with another copy, unresolved V genes account for less than half of the shortfall, and the remainder is unexplained. That table furnishes V, J and clone size, whereas the DNA furnished D and trimming. This sample is represented by approximately 3,000 clones; 15% to 20% of them were singletons. 9% to 9.5% of the sample comes from the top ten.

On this clone: What antigen it recognizes has not been identified. No qualities accompany the bases; no much larger clone lies one base away.

Rearrangement joined TRBV19 to TRBJ2-7, with TRBD1 matching 7 junction bases. This sequence was found in a human donor with melanoma. Source: tumor tissue (inferred from file names), taken from a patient given nivolumab and ipilimumab in sequence. The CDR3 region has the sequence CASSIGHRGYEQYF. The sequenced DNA: TGTGCCAGTAGTATTGGCCACAGGGGCTACGAGCAGTACTTC. Joined to the reference TRBV19 and TRBJ2-7 proteins, this CDR3 gives the full variable domain: DGGITQSPKYLFRKEGQNVTLSCEQNLNHDAMYWYRQDPGQGLRLIYYSQIVNDFQKGDIAEGYSVSREKKESFPLTVTSAQKNPTAFYLCASSIGHRGYEQYFGPGTRLTVT.